This T cell receptor (beta chain) came from a study of T cells in localized non-small cell lung cancer. The CDR3 extends over 14 amino acids. Germline CDR1 is SNHLY and CDR2 is FYNNEI. Between the trimmed V and J ends, which lost 4 bases and 7 bases, there was a span of 14 bases. Repertoires were generated with immunoSEQ multiplex PCR, while TCRdb's copy carries only in-frame clones and drops some. Among approximately 72,000 clones listed, approximately 85% were seen once. V usage is TRBV2 and J usage is TRBJ1-5; D unclear. Sequenced material: peripheral blood, taken before any cancer treatment. The TCR comes from a female donor aged 60 or older with stage I lung adenocarcinoma. CDR3 residues: CASSGQANRQPQHF. CDR3 in DNA: TGTGCCAGCAGTGGCCAGGCAAACCGGCAGCCCCAGCATTTT.